This T cell receptor beta chain was obtained from a study of blood T cells in healthy people across ages (dated by TCRdb to between 2014 and 2017). Study-level background: In model experiments, template switching captured roughly one uniquely barcoded TCR beta cDNA molecule for every two T cells. The study measured age-related changes in TCR beta repertoire diversity using deep sequencing normalized with unique cDNA molecular identifiers. Four age groups were formed from the donors: young (average 16 years), middle-aged (approximately 41), aged (under 70) and long-lived (around 80). To avoid experimental bias, donors of different ages were distributed randomly across sequencing lanes. For two donors (one aged 18 to 30 and one aged 80 or older), the study analyzed two additional independent replicas of 1 million unique cDNA reads from the same blood draw. What the research found in general, with its limitations: Compared with the aged group, the long-lived group had more naive CD4+ T cells, fewer expanded clones and increased TCR diversity, a pattern suggesting age selection. Since profiling was done on bulk unsorted PBMCs, naive and antigen-experienced compartments could not be conclusively compared. Total diversity estimates from one million sequenced T cells were considered lower bounds and underestimates. The percentage of naive T cells measured by flow cytometry correlated strongly with observed TCR beta diversity. Observed TCR beta diversity per million T cells fell roughly linearly with age, and a significant reduction was already apparent by age roughly 40. The CMV infection status of donors was not known, potentially confounding age-related changes in expanded clonotypes.

The CDR3 runs 18 residues from the cysteine to the phenylalanine. Only the CDR3 part of the read is kept: 54 bases, read in frame from the first base. The germline V gene yields MNHEY for CDR1 and SVGEGT for CDR2. Donors were a few dozen systemically healthy Caucasian individuals from Russia aged roughly 6 to 90 years. Each donor gave roughly 9 milliliters of peripheral blood, drawn into EDTA-treated Vacutainer tubes. PBMCs were isolated by Ficoll-Paque density-gradient centrifugation, with at least 6 million obtained per sample. Total RNA was extracted from PBMCs with Trizol reagent, with at least 5 micrograms obtained per sample. For every donor, an aliquot of PBMCs went through flow cytometry to measure the percentages of naive CD45RAhigh/CD27high T cells. Libraries were constructed by 5' RACE. A second PCR of about 6 to 11 cycles was performed with a sample-barcoded 5' primer and a J-beta primer mix. Each TCR beta cDNA molecule received a unique molecular identifier from a template-switch 5' adaptor carrying 12 random nucleotides. At least 2.5 million CDR3-containing paired-end reads were obtained from each sample. First-strand cDNA synthesis was performed from all RNA using the Mint cDNA synthesis kit, with priming by a TRBC-specific oligonucleotide. All cDNA was treated with uracil-DNA glycosylase and then went through a first 18-cycle PCR with the universal primers M1SS and BC2_uni_R. Per the source publication's procedure: Normalization of each sample was performed by random selection of 1 million high-quality reads, each carrying a distinct molecular identifier. Instead of being binned into consensus sequences, reads that shared molecular identifiers were thrown out. MiTCR, run with a Q25 quality threshold and the strictest error-elimination algorithm, handled CDR3 identification, clonotype clustering and error correction. Lower-bound total TCR beta diversity was estimated with a nonparametric unseen species model using Euler transformation. The public reads were reprocessed in TCRdb via fastp at Q25 and MiXCR, keeping in-frame beta chains. Here each entry gathers all rows of one CDR3 protein and keeps the most common genes and DNA. None of the V and J calls come from the authors' own analysis; TCRdb made them. This sample is represented by 1.8 million or so distinct CDR3 sequences; about two fifths of them were singletons. Jointly, the top ten make up roughly 23% of the sample.

This clonotype was counted between two and nine times. What this receptor recognizes is not known. Base-call qualities are not available, and no considerably larger clone is one nucleotide away. This receptor was identified in a human donor in good health. The specimen sequenced was blood. The chain is made from TRBV6-2 or TRBV6-3 and TRBJ2-5; the D gene is not confidently resolved. The J call is in doubt because the DNA end fits TRBJ2-7 better. This receptor carries the CDR3 CASSPPPSWLDDDYEQYF. The DNA reads as follows: TGTGCCAGCAGTCCACCCCCCTCTTGGTTAGACGACGACTACGAGCAGTACTTC.